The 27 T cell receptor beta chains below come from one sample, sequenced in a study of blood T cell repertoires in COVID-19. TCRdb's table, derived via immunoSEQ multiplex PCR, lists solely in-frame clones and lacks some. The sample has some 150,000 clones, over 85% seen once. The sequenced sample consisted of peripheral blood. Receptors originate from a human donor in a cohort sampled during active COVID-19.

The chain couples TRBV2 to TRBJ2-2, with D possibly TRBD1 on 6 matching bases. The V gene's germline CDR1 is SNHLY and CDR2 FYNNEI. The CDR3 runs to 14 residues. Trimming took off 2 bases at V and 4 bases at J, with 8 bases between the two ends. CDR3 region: CASSETGSTGELFF. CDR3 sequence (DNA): TGTGCCAGCAGTGAAACAGGGAGCACCGGGGAGCTGTTTTTT.

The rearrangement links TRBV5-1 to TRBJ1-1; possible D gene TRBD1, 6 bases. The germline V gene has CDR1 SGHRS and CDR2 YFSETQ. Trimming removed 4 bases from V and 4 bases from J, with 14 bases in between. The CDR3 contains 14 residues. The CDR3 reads CASSLQGITTEAFF. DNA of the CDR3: TGCGCCAGCAGCCTGCAGGGGATCACCACTGAAGCTTTCTTT.

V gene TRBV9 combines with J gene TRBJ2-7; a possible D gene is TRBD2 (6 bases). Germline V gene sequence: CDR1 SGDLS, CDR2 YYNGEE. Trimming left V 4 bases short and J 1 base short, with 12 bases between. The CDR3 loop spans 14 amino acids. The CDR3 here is CASSPGVGSYEQYF. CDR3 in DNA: TGTGCCAGCAGCCCGGGGGTGGGGTCCTACGAGCAGTACTTC.

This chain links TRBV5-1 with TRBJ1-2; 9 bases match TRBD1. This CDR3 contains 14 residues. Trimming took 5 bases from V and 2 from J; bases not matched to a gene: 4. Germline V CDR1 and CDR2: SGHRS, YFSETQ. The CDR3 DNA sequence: TGCGCCAGCAGTTCGGACAGGGGCAACTATGGCTACACCTTC. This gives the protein CASSSDRGNYGYTF. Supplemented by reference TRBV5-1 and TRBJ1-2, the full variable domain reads KAGVTQTPRYLIKTRGQQVTLSCSPISGHRSVSWYQQTPGQGLQFLFEYFSETQRNKGNFPGRFSGRQFSNSRSEMNVSTLELGDSALYLCASSSDRGNYGYTFGSGTRLTVV.

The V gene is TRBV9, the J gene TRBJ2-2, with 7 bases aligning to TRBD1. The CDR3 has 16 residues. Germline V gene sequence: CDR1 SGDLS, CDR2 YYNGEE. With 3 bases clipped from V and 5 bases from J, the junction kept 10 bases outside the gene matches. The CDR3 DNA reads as TGTGCCAGCAGCGCCGATATAGGGACAGTGACCGGGGAGCTGTTTTTT. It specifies CASSADIGTVTGELFF.

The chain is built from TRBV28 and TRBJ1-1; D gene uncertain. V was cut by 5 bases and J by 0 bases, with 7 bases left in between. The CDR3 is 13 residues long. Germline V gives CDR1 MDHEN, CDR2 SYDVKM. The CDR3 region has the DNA TGTGCCAGCAGTCCAACAATGAACACTGAAGCTTTCTTT. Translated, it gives CASSPTMNTEAFF.

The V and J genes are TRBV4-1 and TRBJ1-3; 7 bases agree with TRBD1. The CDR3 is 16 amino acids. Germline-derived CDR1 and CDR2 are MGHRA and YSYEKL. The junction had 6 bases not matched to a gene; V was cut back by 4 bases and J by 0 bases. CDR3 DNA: TGCGCCAGCAGCCCGGACAGGTCGCCCTCTGGAAACACCATATATTTT. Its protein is CASSPDRSPSGNTIYF.

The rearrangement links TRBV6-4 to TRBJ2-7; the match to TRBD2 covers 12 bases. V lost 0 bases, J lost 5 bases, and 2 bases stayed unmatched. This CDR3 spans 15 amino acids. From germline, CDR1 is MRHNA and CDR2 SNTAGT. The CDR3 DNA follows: TGTGCCAGCAGTGACTCGGCTAGCGGGGGGGACGAGCAGTACTTC. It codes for CASSDSASGGDEQYF.

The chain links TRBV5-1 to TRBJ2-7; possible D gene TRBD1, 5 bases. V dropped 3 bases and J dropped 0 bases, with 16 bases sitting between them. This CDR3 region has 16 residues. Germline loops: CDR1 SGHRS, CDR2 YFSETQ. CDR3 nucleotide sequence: TGCGCCAGCAGCTCGAGTGGCGGCACAGGCTCCTACGAGCAGTACTTC. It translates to CASSSSGGTGSYEQYF.

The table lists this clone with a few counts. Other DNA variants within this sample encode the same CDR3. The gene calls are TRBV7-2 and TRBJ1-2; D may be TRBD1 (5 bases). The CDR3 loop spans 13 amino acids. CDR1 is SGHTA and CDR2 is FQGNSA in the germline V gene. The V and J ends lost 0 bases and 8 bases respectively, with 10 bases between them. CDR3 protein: CASSLALRGGYTF. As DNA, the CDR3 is TGTGCCAGCAGCTTAGCGCTTAGGGGAGGCTACACCTTC. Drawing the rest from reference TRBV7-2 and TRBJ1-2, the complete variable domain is GAGVSQSPSNKVTEKGKDVELRCDPISGHTALYWYRQSLGQGLEFLIYFQGNSAPDKSGLPSDRFSAERTGGSVSTLTIQRTQQEDSAVYLCASSLALRGGYTFGSGTRLTVV.

Written as DNA, the CDR3 is TGCGCCAGCAGTGGCCAACAGCTATCCCGGGCCAACGTCCTGACTTTC. Its translation is CASSGQQLSRANVLTF. V gene TRBV10-2 combines with J gene TRBJ2-6; D remains ambiguous. V was cut by 4 bases and J by 5 bases, with 15 bases left in between. Germline lookup yields CDR1 WSHSY and CDR2 SAAADI. The CDR3 runs 16 residues.

In nucleotides, the CDR3 is TGTGCCAGCAGCTTAGGATGGCCACCCCTCCACTTT. Translated, it gives CASSLGWPPLHF. The J gene is TRBJ1-6, the V gene TRBV11-2; D not certain. The length of the CDR3 is 12 residues. Germline CDR1 reads SGHAT; CDR2 reads FQNNGV. V gave up 1 base and J gave up 11 bases, with 6 bases separating them.

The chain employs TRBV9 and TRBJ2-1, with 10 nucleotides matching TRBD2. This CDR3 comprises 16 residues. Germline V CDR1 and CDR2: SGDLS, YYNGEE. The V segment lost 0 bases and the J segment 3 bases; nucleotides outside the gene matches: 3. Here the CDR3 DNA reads TGTGCCAGCAGCGTAGATAAGCGGGGGGGCTACAATGAGCAGTTCTTC. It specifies CASSVDKRGGYNEQFF.

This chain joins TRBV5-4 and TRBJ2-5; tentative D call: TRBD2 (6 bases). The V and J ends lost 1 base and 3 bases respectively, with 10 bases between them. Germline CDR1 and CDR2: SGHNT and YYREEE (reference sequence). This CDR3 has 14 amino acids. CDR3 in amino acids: CASSLTGAEETQYF. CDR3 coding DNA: TGTGCCAGCAGCTTGACGGGAGCCGAAGAGACCCAGTACTTC.

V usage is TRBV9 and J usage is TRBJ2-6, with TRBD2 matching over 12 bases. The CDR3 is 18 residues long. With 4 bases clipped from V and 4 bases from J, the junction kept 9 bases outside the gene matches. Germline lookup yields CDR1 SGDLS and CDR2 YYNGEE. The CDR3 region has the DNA TGTGCCAGCAGCTCATCTAGCGGGGGGGCCTCCGGGGCCAACGTCCTGACTTTC. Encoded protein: CASSSSSGGASGANVLTF.

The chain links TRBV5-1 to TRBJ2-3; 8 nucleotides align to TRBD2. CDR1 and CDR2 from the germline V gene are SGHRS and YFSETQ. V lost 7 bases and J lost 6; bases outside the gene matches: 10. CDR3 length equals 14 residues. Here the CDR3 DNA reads TGCGCCAGCGTTTACGGGGGGGCAGGGGATACGCAGTATTTT. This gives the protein CASVYGGAGDTQYF.

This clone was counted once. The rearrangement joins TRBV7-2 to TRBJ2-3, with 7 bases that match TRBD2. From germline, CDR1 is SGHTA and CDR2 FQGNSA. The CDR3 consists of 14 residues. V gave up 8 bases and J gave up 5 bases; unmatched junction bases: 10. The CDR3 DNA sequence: TGTGCCAGCCGCTACATAAGGGAGGGAGATACGCAGTATTTT. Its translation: CASRYIREGDTQYF.

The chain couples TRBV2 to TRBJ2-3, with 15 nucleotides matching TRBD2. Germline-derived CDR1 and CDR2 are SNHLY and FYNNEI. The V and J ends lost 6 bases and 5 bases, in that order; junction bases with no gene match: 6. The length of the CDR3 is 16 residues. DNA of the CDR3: TGTGCCAGCAGAAGGACTAGCGGGGGGGCCGGAGATACGCAGTATTTT. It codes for CASRRTSGGAGDTQYF. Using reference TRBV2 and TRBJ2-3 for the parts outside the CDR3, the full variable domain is EPEVTQTPSHQVTQMGQEVILRCVPISNHLYFYWYRQILGQKVEFLVSFYNNEISEKSEIFDDQFSVERPDGSNFTLKIRSTKLEDSAMYFCASRRTSGGAGDTQYFGPGTRLTVL.

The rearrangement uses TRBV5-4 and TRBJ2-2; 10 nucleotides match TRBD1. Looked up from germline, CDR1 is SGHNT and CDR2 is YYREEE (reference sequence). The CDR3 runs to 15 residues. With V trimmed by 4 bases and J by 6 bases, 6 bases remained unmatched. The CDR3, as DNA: TGTGCCAGCAGCGCCCGGACAGGGGGGGCCGGGGAGCTGTTTTTT. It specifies CASSARTGGAGELFF. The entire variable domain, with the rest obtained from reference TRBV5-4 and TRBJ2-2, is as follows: ETGVTQSPTHLIKTRGQQVTLRCSSQSGHNTVSWYQQALGQGPQFIFQYYREEENGRGNFPPRFSGLQFPNYSSELNVNALELDDSALYLCASSARTGGAGELFFGEGSRLTVL.

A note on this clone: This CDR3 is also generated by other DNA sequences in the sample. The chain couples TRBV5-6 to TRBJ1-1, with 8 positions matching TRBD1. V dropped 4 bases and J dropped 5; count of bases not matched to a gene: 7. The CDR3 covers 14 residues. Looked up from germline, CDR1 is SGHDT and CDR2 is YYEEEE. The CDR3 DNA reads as TGTGCCAGCAGCCTAGGACAGGGAGGGACTGAAGCTTTCTTT. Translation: CASSLGQGGTEAFF.

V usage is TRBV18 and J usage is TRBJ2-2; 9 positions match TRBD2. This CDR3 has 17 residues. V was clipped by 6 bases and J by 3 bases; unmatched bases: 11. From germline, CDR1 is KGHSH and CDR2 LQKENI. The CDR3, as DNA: TGTGCCAGCTCTCGAAGAGCGGGGGGCCCCCACACCGGGGAGCTGTTTTTT. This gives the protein CASSRRAGGPHTGELFF.

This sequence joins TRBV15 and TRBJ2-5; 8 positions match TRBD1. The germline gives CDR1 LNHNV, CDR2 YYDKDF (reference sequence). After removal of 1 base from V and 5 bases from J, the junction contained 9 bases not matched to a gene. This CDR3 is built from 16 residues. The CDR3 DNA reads TGTGCCACCAGCAGAGTCCGACAGGGGATACGGGAGACCCAGTACTTC. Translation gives CATSRVRQGIRETQYF. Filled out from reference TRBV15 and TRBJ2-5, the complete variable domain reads DAMVIQNPRYQVTQFGKPVTLSCSQTLNHNVMYWYQQKSSQAPKLLFHYYDKDFNNEADTPDNFQSRRPNTSFCFLDIRSPGLGDTAMYLCATSRVRQGIRETQYFGPGTRLLVL.

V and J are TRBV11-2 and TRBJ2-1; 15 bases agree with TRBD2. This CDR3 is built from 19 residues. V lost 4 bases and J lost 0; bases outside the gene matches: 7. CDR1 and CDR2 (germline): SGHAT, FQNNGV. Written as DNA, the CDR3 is TGTGCCAGCAGCTCCCGGACTAGCGGGGGGGGATTCTCCTACAATGAGCAGTTCTTC. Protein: CASSSRTSGGGFSYNEQFF.

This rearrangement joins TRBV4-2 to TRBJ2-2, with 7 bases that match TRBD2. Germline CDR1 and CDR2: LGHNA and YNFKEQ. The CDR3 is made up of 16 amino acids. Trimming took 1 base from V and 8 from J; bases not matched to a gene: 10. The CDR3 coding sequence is TGTGCCAGCAGCCAAGGGGTCGGCGGGGGTGTAGGGGAGCTGTTTTTT. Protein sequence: CASSQGVGGGVGELFF.

CDR3 sequence: CASSFGRGVNEQYF. For the CDR3, the DNA is TGTGCCAGCAGCTTCGGCAGGGGGGTTAACGAGCAGTACTTC. This chain uses TRBV7-9 with TRBJ2-7; D perhaps matches TRBD1 (7 bases). Looked up from germline, CDR1 is SEHNR and CDR2 is FQNEAQ (reference sequence). Trimming shortened V by 3 bases and J by 5 bases, and 14 bases separated the two germline ends. The CDR3 sequence is 14 residues long.

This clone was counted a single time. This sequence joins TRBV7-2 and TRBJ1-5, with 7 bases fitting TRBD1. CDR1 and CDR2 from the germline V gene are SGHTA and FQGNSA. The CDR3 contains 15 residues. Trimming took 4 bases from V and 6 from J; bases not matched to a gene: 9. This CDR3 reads CASSSETGISQPQHF. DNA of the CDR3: TGTGCCAGCAGCTCAGAGACAGGGATTTCTCAGCCCCAGCATTTT.

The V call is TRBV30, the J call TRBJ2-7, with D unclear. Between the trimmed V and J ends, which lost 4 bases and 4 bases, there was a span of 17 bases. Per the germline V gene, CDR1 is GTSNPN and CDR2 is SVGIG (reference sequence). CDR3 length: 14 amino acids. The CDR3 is CAWTRRPGVYEQYF. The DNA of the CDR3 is TGTGCCTGGACTCGAAGACCGGGTGTTTACGAGCAGTACTTC.